This TCR beta chain was captured by sequencing in a study of blood T cell repertoires in COVID-19. Looking at the study overall: Acute and convalescent COVID-19 specimens originated in the United States, Italy and Spain. Nucleic acid was either cDNA or gDNA, and it came from T cells, B-cell-depleted T cells, or PBMCs.

In the original processing: Quantification of nucleated cells was approximated via reference gene primer amplification. The assay was immunoSEQ multiplex PCR, and TCRdb's table has in-frame clones only and misses some. V and J calls and clone size are copied from that table; D and trimming were computed from the DNA. The sample includes 55,000 to 65,000 clones, roughly 80% of them seen just once. This sequence originates from a human donor in a cohort sampled during active COVID-19. Sequences were obtained from peripheral blood.

CDR3 sequence (DNA): TGTGCCAGCATGGGGACACTCGAGCAGTACTTC. Protein product: CASMGTLEQYF. The rearrangement joins TRBV6-5 to TRBJ2-7; a weak D match, TRBD1 (6 bases). This CDR3 has 11 residues. Trimming stripped 7 bases from V and 6 bases from J, with 10 bases between. Germline loops: CDR1 MNHEY, CDR2 SVGAGI.